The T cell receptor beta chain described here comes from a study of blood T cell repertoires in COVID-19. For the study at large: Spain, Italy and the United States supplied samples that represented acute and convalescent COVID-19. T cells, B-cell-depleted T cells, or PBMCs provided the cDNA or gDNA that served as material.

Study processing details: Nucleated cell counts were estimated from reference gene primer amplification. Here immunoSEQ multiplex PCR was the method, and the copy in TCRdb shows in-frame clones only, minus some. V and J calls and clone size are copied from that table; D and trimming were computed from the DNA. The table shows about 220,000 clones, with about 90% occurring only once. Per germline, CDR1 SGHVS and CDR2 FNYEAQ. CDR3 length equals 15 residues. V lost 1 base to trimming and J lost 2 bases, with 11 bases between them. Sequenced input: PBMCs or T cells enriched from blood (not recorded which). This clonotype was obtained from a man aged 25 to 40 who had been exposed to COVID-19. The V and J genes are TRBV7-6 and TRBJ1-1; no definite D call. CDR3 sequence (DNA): TGTGCCAGCAGCTTAGGTGGGCCGTCTAACACTGAAGCTTTCTTT. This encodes CASSLGGPSNTEAFF.